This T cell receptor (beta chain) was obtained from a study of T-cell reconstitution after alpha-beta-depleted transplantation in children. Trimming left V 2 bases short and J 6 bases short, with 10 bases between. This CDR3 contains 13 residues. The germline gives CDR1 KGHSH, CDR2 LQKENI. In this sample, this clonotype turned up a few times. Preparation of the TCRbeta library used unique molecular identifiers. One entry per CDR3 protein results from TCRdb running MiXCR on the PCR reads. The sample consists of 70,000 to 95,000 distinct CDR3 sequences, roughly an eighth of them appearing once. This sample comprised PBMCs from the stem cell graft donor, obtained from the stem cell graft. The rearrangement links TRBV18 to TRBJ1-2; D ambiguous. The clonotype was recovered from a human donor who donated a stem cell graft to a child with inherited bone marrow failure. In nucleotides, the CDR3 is TGTGCCAGCTCACCAAGGTTAGAGGATGGCTACACCTTC. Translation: CASSPRLEDGYTF.